The 30 T cell receptor beta chains listed next were all sequenced from one sample in a study of T cell repertoires in cytomegalovirus infection. No antigen has been assigned to these receptors. MiXCR, run by TCRdb on the reads, gives a single entry per CDR3 protein. The repertoire consists of hundreds of thousands of distinct CDR3 sequences, with approximately 46% occurring once and the leading ten covering around 45%. The sample here was cultured PBMCs, taken from culture after CMV antigen stimulation. The receptors shown here come from a human donor in good health (CMV status not recorded). Some clones in this sample may be carry-over from other donors' samples.

This clonotype was found once. V usage is TRBV20-1 and J usage is TRBJ2-3; 11 bases match TRBD2. Germline V gene data show CDR1 as DFQATT and CDR2 as SNEGSKA (reference sequence). The CDR3 totals 17 residues. The trim removed 3 bases at V and 5 bases at J, leaving 13 bases unmatched. The CDR3 sequence is CSASTQLAGATGDTQYF. The CDR3 region has the DNA TGCAGTGCTAGCACCCAACTAGCGGGGGCCACAGGAGATACGCAGTATTTT.

The chain uses TRBV2 and TRBJ1-6, with D unclear. The CDR3 runs 14 residues. Germline V gene lookup returns CDR1 SNHLY and CDR2 FYNNEI. Trimming shortened V by 5 bases and J by 9 bases, and 14 bases separated the two germline ends. CDR3 sequence: CASSWSASRSPLHF. The CDR3 DNA follows: TGTGCCAGCAGTTGGTCAGCCAGTCGTTCACCCCTCCACTTT.

There are a few counts of this clonotype. The rearrangement uses TRBV7-8 and TRBJ1-1; tentative D call: TRBD1 (6 bases). The V end lost 4 bases, the J end lost 7 bases, and 16 bases lay between the germline ends. This CDR3 has 14 residues. From germline, CDR1 is SGHVS and CDR2 FQNEAQ. CDR3 residues: CASSWGRGASEAFF. The CDR3 coding sequence is TGTGCCAGCAGCTGGGGGCGGGGGGCTAGTGAAGCTTTCTTT.

The rearrangement links TRBV11-3 to TRBJ2-1; D may be TRBD2 (7 bases). There are 16 residues in the CDR3. CDR1 and CDR2 (germline): SGHNT, YENEEA. V shed 5 bases and J shed 1 base, with 15 bases lying between them. Here the CDR3 reads CASSAQGRGSYNEQFF. CDR3 sequence (DNA): TGTGCCAGCAGCGCCCAGGGGAGGGGGTCCTACAATGAGCAGTTCTTC. Using reference TRBV11-3 and TRBJ2-1 for the parts outside the CDR3, the full variable domain is EAGVVQSPRYKIIEKKQPVAFWCNPISGHNTLYWYLQNLGQGPELLIRYENEEAVDDSQLPKDRFSAERLKGVDSTLKIQPAELGDSAVYLCASSAQGRGSYNEQFFGPGTRLTVL.

This rearrangement joins TRBV20-1 to TRBJ2-1, with D possibly matching TRBD2 (5 bases). V lost 5 bases to trimming and J lost 12 bases, with 14 bases between them. The length of the CDR3 is 11 residues. Germline CDR1 and CDR2: DFQATT and SNEGSKA (reference sequence). This chain's CDR3 is CSAYYGDWQFF. The CDR3 nucleotides are TGCAGTGCTTATTACGGGGATTGGCAGTTCTTC.

Only a few counts were recorded for this clonotype. The V gene is TRBV5-4, the J gene TRBJ2-2; no firm D call. The CDR3 has 15 amino acids. V was trimmed by 4 bases and J by 9 bases, leaving 19 bases between them. Germline V lookup: CDR1 SGHNT, CDR2 YYREEE (reference sequence). CDR3 loop: CASSPPAGGNRELFF. The DNA for the CDR3 is TGTGCCAGCAGCCCCCCGGCCGGTGGAAACCGGGAGCTGTTTTTT.

V is TRBV12-3 or TRBV12-4 and J is TRBJ2-1; no clear D gene. CDR3 length: 13 amino acids. V shed 6 bases and J shed 6 bases, with 12 bases lying between them. In DNA form, the CDR3 reads TGTGCCAGCAGCCCCTATGCTCTCAATGAGCAGTTCTTC. Its translation is CASSPYALNEQFF.

The rearrangement links TRBV4-3 to TRBJ2-7; D is possibly TRBD2 (5 bases). Trimming shortened V by 0 bases and J by 3 bases, and 12 bases separated the two germline ends. There are 15 residues in the CDR3. Germline CDR1 reads LGHNA; CDR2 reads YSLEER. The CDR3 nucleotides read TGCGCCAGCAGCCAAGAGGGCGGGCTAGTCTACGAGCAGTACTTC. It specifies CASSQEGGLVYEQYF.

This clonotype was detected a few times. This chain uses TRBV10-2 with TRBJ2-7; 9 bases align to TRBD1. The CDR3 runs 16 residues. Germline loops: CDR1 WSHSY, CDR2 SAAADI. V gave up 6 bases and J gave up 5 bases; unmatched junction bases: 14. The CDR3 DNA reads TGCGCCAGCAGGGAGGGGCCGGGACAGGGTACCCACGAGCAGTACTTC. Amino acid sequence: CASREGPGQGTHEQYF.

The gene calls are TRBV12-3 or TRBV12-4 and TRBJ1-5, with 7 bases matching TRBD1. CDR3 length: 13 amino acids. With V trimmed by 4 bases and J by 11 bases, 8 bases remained unmatched. The CDR3 DNA reads TGTGCCAGCAGTTATTCCGGCAGGGGGACCCAGCATTTT. It codes for CASSYSGRGTQHF.

The V call is TRBV10-3, the J call TRBJ1-5; TRBD1 aligns across 8 bases. V trimming: 2 bases; J trimming: 2 bases; junction bases outside the gene matches: 2. Germline V gives CDR1 ENHRY, CDR2 SYGVKD. CDR3 length: 15 residues. CDR3: CAISEPGGRNQPQHF. The CDR3 nucleotides are TGTGCCATCAGTGAGCCAGGGGGCCGCAATCAGCCCCAGCATTTT.

This chain uses TRBV11-2 with TRBJ2-3; D could derive from TRBD1 or TRBD2 (5 bases each). Germline CDR1 SGHAT, CDR2 FQNNGV. The CDR3 runs to 13 residues. V was shortened by 5 bases and J by 6 bases, with 12 bases between the two germline ends. Here the CDR3 reads CASSGTVADTQYF. CDR3 in DNA: TGTGCCAGCAGCGGGACCGTTGCTGATACGCAGTATTTT.

The chain has TRBV11-1 and TRBJ2-5; D uncertain. V was pared by 3 bases and J by 2 bases, with 7 bases between. Germline CDR1 reads SGHAT; CDR2 reads FQDESV (reference sequence). The CDR3 contains 13 residues. This CDR3 is CASSFGFQETQYF. The CDR3, as DNA: TGTGCCAGCAGCTTTGGGTTTCAAGAGACCCAGTACTTC.

The CDR3: CASSFASWAFGNEQFF. The CDR3 DNA is TGTGCCAGCAGCTTCGCTAGCTGGGCGTTTGGCAATGAGCAGTTCTTC. The chain uses TRBV7-2 and TRBJ2-1, with TRBD2 as a possible D gene (5 bases). Germline V gene lookup returns CDR1 SGHTA and CDR2 FQGNSA. The germline V and J ends were trimmed by 3 bases and 6 bases, with 18 bases remaining between them. The CDR3 length is 16 residues.

The chain carries TRBV3-1 and TRBJ2-1; 13 bases match TRBD2. The CDR3 has 19 residues. Germline V gives CDR1 LGHDT, CDR2 YNNKEL (reference sequence). Trimming at V came to 0 bases and at J to 4 bases, leaving 9 bases not matched to a gene. The CDR3, as DNA: TGTGCCAGCAGCCAAGAAGACGGACTAGCGGGGGTCATGTACAATGAGCAGTTCTTC. Its translation is CASSQEDGLAGVMYNEQFF.

This sequence joins TRBV7-2 and TRBJ2-2, with a possible D match to TRBD2 (5 bases). CDR1 is SGHTA, CDR2 FQGNSA, per germline. Trimming cost V 2 bases and J 0 bases, with 16 bases left between them. The CDR3 spans 18 residues. CDR3 sequence (DNA): TGTGCCAGCAGCTTATTTGATTTAATACTAGCGAACACCGGGGAGCTGTTTTTT. Translated, it gives CASSLFDLILANTGELFF.

A few counts support this clonotype. The chain links TRBV7-2 to TRBJ2-3; weak D call: TRBD2 (6 bases). This CDR3 comprises 16 residues. The V gene's germline CDR1 is SGHTA and CDR2 FQGNSA. The V end lost 5 bases, the J end lost 2 bases, and 17 bases lay between the germline ends. The CDR3 reads CASSTRGSGSTDTQYF. CDR3 nucleotide sequence: TGTGCCAGCAGCACGCGAGGTAGCGGCTCCACAGATACGCAGTATTTT.

V gene TRBV6-6 combines with J gene TRBJ2-1; possibly TRBD1 for D (5 bases). CDR3 size: 15 residues. Germline CDR1 is MNHNY and CDR2 is SVGAGI (reference sequence). With 2 bases removed from V and 14 bases from J, the gap between germline ends came to 22 bases. The CDR3 is CASSYTPRQKQGEFF. The CDR3, as DNA: TGTGCCAGCAGTTACACGCCGAGACAGAAGCAGGGCGAGTTCTTC.

The chain links TRBV11-1 to TRBJ2-1; D unclear. The germline V gene encodes CDR1 SGHAT and CDR2 FQDESV (reference sequence). This CDR3 region has 14 residues. Between the trimmed V and J ends, which lost 5 bases and 5 bases, there was a span of 13 bases. The CDR3 sequence is CASSLLPPHNEQFF. The CDR3 nucleotides read TGTGCCAGCAGCCTCTTACCACCCCACAATGAGCAGTTCTTC.

This clonotype appeared a few times. This chain uses TRBV7-2 with TRBJ1-6, with D maybe TRBD1 (6 bases). The CDR3 loop spans 15 amino acids. From germline, CDR1 is SGHTA and CDR2 FQGNSA. Trimming stripped 5 bases from V and 7 bases from J, with 15 bases between. CDR3 region: CASSLWGAPNSPLHF. CDR3 in DNA: TGTGCCAGCAGCCTCTGGGGGGCCCCCAATTCACCCCTCCACTTT.

This clonotype was seen a handful of times. The chain has TRBV7-9 and TRBJ2-3; possibly TRBD2 for D (5 bases). The V gene's germline CDR1 is SEHNR and CDR2 FQNEAQ (reference sequence). The CDR3 is made up of 16 amino acids. The V gene lost 3 bases and the J gene lost 4 bases, with 17 bases spanning the gap. The CDR3: CASSFVGSPNPDTQYF. CDR3 coding DNA: TGTGCCAGCAGCTTCGTTGGGAGTCCCAATCCAGATACGCAGTATTTT. Together with reference TRBV7-9 and TRBJ2-3, the CDR3 gives the full variable domain: DTGVSQNPRHKITKRGQNVTFRCDPISEHNRLYWYRQTLGQGPEFLTYFQNEAQLEKSRLLSDRFSAERPKGSFSTLEIQRTEQGDSAMYLCASSFVGSPNPDTQYFGPGTRLTVL.

The chain couples TRBV11-2 to TRBJ2-1; possibly TRBD1 or TRBD2 for D (5 bases each). This CDR3 has 15 amino acids. Trimming took off 5 bases at V and 5 bases at J, with 16 bases between the two ends. The germline V gene has CDR1 SGHAT and CDR2 FQNNGV. The CDR3: CASSPPGPSNNEQFF. CDR3 coding DNA: TGTGCCAGCAGCCCCCCGGGGCCTAGTAACAATGAGCAGTTCTTC.

The chain employs TRBV7-8 and TRBJ2-2; 8 bases align to TRBD2. The CDR3 has 16 amino acids. Germline values: CDR1 SGHVS, CDR2 FQNEAQ. The V gene end was trimmed by 4 bases and the J gene end by 4 bases; junction bases not matched to a gene: 8. The chain's CDR3 is CASSSRSGSVTGELFF. CDR3 nucleotide sequence: TGTGCCAGCAGCTCGAGAAGCGGGAGTGTCACCGGGGAGCTGTTTTTT.

The chain joins TRBV6-2 or TRBV6-3 to TRBJ2-3, with TRBD1 as a possible D gene (5 bases). CDR3 length: 15 residues. The germline CDR1 and CDR2 sequences are MNHEY and SVGEGT. Trimming took off 5 bases at V and 1 base at J, with 13 bases between the two ends. The CDR3 loop reads CASSDRRTRTDTQYF. The CDR3, as DNA: TGTGCCAGCAGTGACCGCAGGACACGCACAGATACGCAGTATTTT.

The V gene is TRBV7-2, the J gene TRBJ2-1; TRBD2 matches 10 bases. Germline values: CDR1 SGHTA, CDR2 FQGNSA. With 5 bases clipped from V and 6 bases from J, the junction kept 10 bases outside the gene matches. The CDR3 has 16 residues. The CDR3 DNA follows: TGTGCCAGCAGCCGAGCGCCGGGACTAGCGTTCAATGAGCAGTTCTTC. Amino acid sequence: CASSRAPGLAFNEQFF.

This chain links TRBV20-1 with TRBJ2-6; tentatively, D is TRBD1 (6 bases). This CDR3 is built from 17 residues. Per germline, CDR1 DFQATT and CDR2 SNEGSKA (reference sequence). The V and J ends lost 6 bases and 2 bases respectively, with 20 bases between them. The CDR3 loop reads CSATRGQTYPGANVLTF. Here the CDR3 DNA reads TGCAGTGCAACCAGGGGACAAACCTACCCTGGGGCCAACGTCCTGACTTTC.

This chain links TRBV19 with TRBJ2-3, with 7 bases aligning to TRBD2. CDR1 is LNHDA and CDR2 is SQIVND in the germline V gene (reference sequence). The CDR3 loop spans 15 amino acids. Trimming took 5 bases from V and 5 from J; bases not matched to a gene: 10. The CDR3 loop is CASSSRTRVGDTQYF. The CDR3, as DNA: TGTGCCAGTAGTTCACGGACTAGGGTTGGAGATACGCAGTATTTT.

This chain connects TRBV12-3 or TRBV12-4 to TRBJ1-1; no clear D. Trimming cost V 2 bases and J 7 bases, with 11 bases left between them. This CDR3 comprises 13 residues. The DNA for the CDR3 is TGTGCCAGCAGTTTAAGCTTAAGTCGTGAAGCTTTCTTT. Protein: CASSLSLSREAFF.

This sequence joins TRBV28 and TRBJ2-1; tentative D call: TRBD2 (6 bases). Trimming left V 5 bases short and J 2 bases short, with 13 bases between. The CDR3 loop spans 15 amino acids. Per germline, CDR1 MDHEN and CDR2 SYDVKM. The DNA for the CDR3 is TGTGCCAGCAGTCCTCGGAGGGTGGCCTACAATGAGCAGTTCTTC. Protein product: CASSPRRVAYNEQFF.

This clonotype was found a few times. The V call is TRBV20-1, the J call TRBJ2-5, with 9 positions matching TRBD2. The ends lost 6 bases at V and 3 bases at J; junction bases unmatched: 8. CDR3 length: 14 residues. Germline V gene lookup returns CDR1 DFQATT and CDR2 SNEGSKA (reference sequence). The CDR3 DNA sequence: TGCAGTGCCCAGCGGGGGGCTATTGAAGAGACCCAGTACTTC. Amino acids: CSAQRGAIEETQYF.